This T cell receptor (beta chain) was recorded in a study of T cell responses to AZD1222 COVID-19 vaccine. The count of this clone is one. Antigen specificity is unknown. Other DNA sequences in the same sample also yield this CDR3. Study-level findings and limits: Seropositive status at baseline applied to only five to seven AZD1222 recipients. It was only after the peak T cell response that any repertoires were sampled. Donors in the cohort were predominantly white British and more often female, and clonal diversity was possibly underestimated. Following two doses of AZD1222, Spike-specific TCR breadth and depth rose.

Trimming removed 0 bases from V and 4 bases from J, with 9 bases in between. CDR3 size: 14 residues. In germline, CDR1 is SGHTA, CDR2 FQGNSA. TCRdb keeps only in-frame clones here, not all; method: immunoSEQ multiplex PCR. The data hold 170,000 or so clones, with 87% observed a single time. The chain recombines TRBV7-2 with TRBJ2-5; D gene ambiguous. This clonotype was obtained from an adult in good health. The sample consisted of peripheral blood, taken on day 0 of AZD1222 vaccination. CDR3 residues: CASSLAGRGETQYF. For the CDR3, the DNA is TGTGCCAGCAGCTTAGCCGGGCGAGGAGAGACCCAGTACTTC.